Listed below are T cell receptor beta chains from one sample, sequenced in a study of naive and memory T cell subsets. One entry per CDR3 protein, called by TCRdb with MiXCR from the UMI-ligation and nested PCR reads. This table has about 99,000 distinct CDR3 sequences, about 14% appearing once. Sequenced material: naive CD8+ T cells from blood. The receptors derive from a human donor in good health. The CDR3 runs from the conserved cysteine through the conserved F or W. The order of the fields is clone size, J gene, V gene, D gene, CDR3 protein, CDR3 DNA. The D gene is left open where the match is weak. Size is omitted from some rows. Given values are once, few, many or a class for expanded clones.

>many|TRBJ2-1|TRBV7-2|TRBD1
CASSLGPSWDRTYNEQFF
TGTGCCAGCAGCTTGGGTCCTAGCTGGGACAGGACCTACAATGAGCAGTTCTTC
>many|TRBJ1-6|TRBV4-3|NA
CASSQEISSSYNSPLHF
TGCGCCAGCAGCCAAGAAATATCCAGCTCCTATAATTCACCCCTCCACTTT
>few|TRBJ2-1|TRBV3-1|NA
CASSLGLNEQFF
TGTGCCAGCAGCCTGGGACTCAATGAGCAGTTCTTC
>NA|TRBJ2-7|TRBV20-1|TRBD2
CSARDGLAGTYEQYF
TGCAGTGCTAGAGATGGGCTAGCGGGGACTTACGAGCAGTACTTC
>few|TRBJ1-2|TRBV20-1|NA
CSAVQGYGYTF
TGCAGTGCCGTACAGGGCTATGGCTACACCTTC
>NA|TRBJ2-1|TRBV4-3|TRBD1
CASSRPGVGQGANEQFF
TGCGCCAGCAGCCGCCCAGGAGTCGGACAGGGGGCGAATGAGCAGTTCTTC
>NA|TRBJ2-1|TRBV27|NA
CASSLFGVPSGNEQFF
TGTGCCAGCAGTTTATTTGGGGTTCCTTCTGGCAATGAGCAGTTCTTC
>NA|TRBJ1-5|TRBV12-3/TRBV12-4|TRBD1
CASSSVGQVNQPQHF
TGTGCCAGCAGTTCCGTAGGACAGGTGAATCAGCCCCAGCATTTT
>NA|TRBJ2-5|TRBV24-1|NA
CATSDPDRGPEETQYF
TGTGCCACCAGTGATCCTGACAGAGGCCCAGAAGAGACCCAGTACTTC
>NA|TRBJ2-7|TRBV12-3/TRBV12-4|TRBD1
CASSGTGDSPYEQYF
TGTGCCAGCAGTGGAACAGGGGACAGCCCCTACGAGCAGTACTTC
>few|TRBJ2-7|TRBV29-1|TRBD2
CSASGGERYEQYF
TGCAGCGCTTCGGGAGGGGAACGCTACGAGCAGTACTTC
>many|TRBJ1-5|TRBV6-6|NA
CASSYISGPRRHQPQHF
TGTGCCAGCAGTTACATTAGTGGACCTCGCAGACATCAGCCCCAGCATTTT
>few|TRBJ2-3|TRBV10-3|TRBD2
CAIRRTSGDTDTQYF
TGTGCCATCAGGAGGACTAGCGGGGACACAGATACGCAGTATTTT
>few|TRBJ2-7|TRBV13|NA
CASSQTPVGEQYF
TGTGCCAGCAGCCAAACACCAGTAGGCGAGCAGTACTTC
>NA|TRBJ2-2|TRBV11-2|TRBD2
CASPGGGLADTGELFF
TGTGCCAGCCCGGGGGGGGGCCTAGCGGACACCGGGGAGCTGTTTTTT
>many|TRBJ2-3|TRBV3-1|TRBD2
CASSPRELAETTDTQYF
TGTGCCAGCAGCCCACGAGAACTAGCGGAGACCACAGATACGCAGTATTTT
>many|TRBJ1-1|TRBV12-3/TRBV12-4|NA
CASSLFGSTNTEAFF
TGTGCCAGCAGTTTGTTTGGCAGCACGAACACTGAAGCTTTCTTT
>NA|TRBJ1-1|TRBV6-1|TRBD1
CASSEGDRVAFETF
TGTGCCAGCAGTGAAGGGGACAGGGTGGCGTTCGAAACTTTT
>NA|TRBJ2-3|TRBV6-5|TRBD2
CASSYSGGTDTQYF
TGTGCCAGCAGTTACAGCGGGGGGACAGATACGCAGTATTTT
>NA|TRBJ2-1|TRBV7-9|NA
CASSRDWSSYNEQFF
TGTGCCAGCAGCAGGGACTGGAGCTCCTACAATGAGCAGTTCTTC
>many|TRBJ2-7|TRBV4-3|TRBD1
CASSQSWDREAYEQYF
TGCGCCAGCAGCCAATCATGGGACAGGGAAGCCTACGAGCAGTACTTC
>NA|TRBJ2-1|TRBV5-6|NA
CASSLGLLNEQFF
TGTGCCAGCAGCTTGGGACTCTTAAATGAGCAGTTCTTC
>NA|TRBJ2-1|TRBV20-1|NA
CSARWGRDLYNEQFF
TGCAGTGCTAGATGGGGGCGGGACCTCTACAATGAGCAGTTCTTC
>few|TRBJ2-1|TRBV12-3/TRBV12-4|TRBD2
CASNPSGSFNEQFF
TGTGCCAGCAACCCTAGCGGGAGTTTTAATGAGCAGTTCTTC
>many|TRBJ1-2|TRBV7-6|NA
CASSPGGGSYGYTF
TGTGCCAGCAGCCCAGGTGGGGGAAGCTATGGCTACACCTTC
>many|TRBJ2-2|TRBV12-3/TRBV12-4|NA
CASSLAPSTGELFF
TGTGCCAGCAGTTTAGCGCCCAGCACCGGGGAGCTGTTTTTT
>many|TRBJ2-7|TRBV18|TRBD2
CASSPDGGGPTPYEQYF
TGTGCCAGCTCACCCGATGGGGGGGGTCCTACCCCCTACGAGCAGTACTTC
>NA|TRBJ2-5|TRBV29-1|TRBD1
CSAQDGTGGETQYF
TGCAGCGCTCAAGATGGGACAGGGGGAGAGACCCAGTACTTC
>few|TRBJ2-7|TRBV27|NA
CASSSHRVVYEQYF
TGTGCCAGCAGTTCCCATCGGGTTGTCTACGAGCAGTACTTC
>NA|TRBJ2-3|TRBV7-3|TRBD2
CASSLVTSGTDTQYF
TGTGCCAGCAGCTTAGTGACTAGCGGCACAGATACGCAGTATTTT
>few|TRBJ2-7|TRBV10-3|TRBD2
CAMGLAGGGEQYF
TGTGCCATGGGACTAGCGGGAGGAGGCGAGCAGTACTTC
>NA|TRBJ2-3|TRBV6-7|NA
CASSYTQGSGAITDTQYF
TGTGCCAGCAGTTATACCCAGGGGAGCGGAGCAATCACAGATACGCAGTATTTT
>NA|TRBJ2-1|TRBV7-2|TRBD2
CASSLGRGLPPFSNEQFF
TGTGCCAGCAGCCTCGGGAGGGGACTACCTCCATTTTCCAATGAGCAGTTCTTC
>NA|TRBJ1-1|TRBV28|NA
CASSLFTLNTEAFF
TGTGCCAGCAGTTTATTCACCTTGAACACTGAAGCTTTCTTT
>NA|TRBJ2-4|TRBV10-3|NA
CAISESATGAKNIQYF
TGTGCCATCAGTGAGTCGGCCACGGGTGCCAAAAACATTCAGTACTTC
>NA|TRBJ2-7|TRBV28|NA
CASSLPSRGSSYEQYF
TGTGCCAGCAGTTTGCCGAGTCGGGGGAGCTCCTACGAGCAGTACTTC
>many|TRBJ2-7|TRBV11-2|TRBD1
CASSSAGTGNTYEQYF
TGTGCCAGCAGCTCTGCCGGGACAGGGAATACCTACGAGCAGTACTTC
>NA|TRBJ2-7|TRBV12-3/TRBV12-4|TRBD2
CASSPPGRAEQYF
TGTGCCAGCAGTCCACCCGGGAGGGCCGAGCAGTACTTC
>NA|TRBJ2-7|TRBV9|TRBD2
CASSVGLAGTYEQYF
TGTGCCAGCAGCGTAGGACTAGCGGGGACCTACGAGCAGTACTTC
>NA|TRBJ1-2|TRBV5-5|TRBD1
CASSLGPGGSRNGYTF
TGTGCCAGCAGCTTGGGACCAGGGGGGTCGCGGAATGGCTACACCTTC
>many|TRBJ2-7|TRBV13|TRBD2
CASSARTSGVPYEQYF
TGTGCCAGCAGCGCCAGAACTAGCGGGGTTCCCTACGAGCAGTACTTC
>NA|TRBJ2-1|TRBV6-6|NA
CASREAGRAFF
TGTGCCAGCAGGGAGGCGGGAAGGGCGTTCTTC
>NA|TRBJ2-1|TRBV7-9|TRBD1
CASSNGRGEQFF
TGTGCCAGCAGCAATGGCAGGGGGGAGCAGTTCTTC
>NA|TRBJ2-3|TRBV29-1|NA
CSVYTGYDTQYF
TGCAGCGTTTATACAGGGTACGATACGCAGTATTTT
>many|TRBJ2-3|TRBV21-1|NA
CASSARGGQGARDTQYF
TGTGCCAGCAGCGCCCGCGGGGGACAGGGGGCGCGAGATACGCAGTATTTT
>few|TRBJ1-1|TRBV4-1|TRBD1
CASSLLQGGNTEAFF
TGCGCCAGCAGCCTACTACAGGGGGGGAACACTGAAGCTTTCTTT
>NA|TRBJ2-2|TRBV7-6|NA
CASRPWERDTGELFF
TGTGCCAGCAGACCCTGGGAGCGGGACACCGGGGAGCTGTTTTTT
>many|TRBJ1-1|TRBV7-2|NA
CASILLPRGANTEAFF
TGTGCCAGCATCCTACTCCCCCGCGGCGCCAACACTGAAGCTTTCTTT
>NA|TRBJ2-7|TRBV9|NA
CASSVGPSGGAYEQYF
TGTGCCAGCAGCGTAGGGCCTTCCGGTGGAGCCTACGAGCAGTACTTC
>NA|TRBJ1-2|TRBV14|NA
CASSQDGDYGYTF
TGTGCCAGCAGCCAAGACGGTGACTATGGCTACACCTTC
>few|TRBJ2-3|TRBV29-1|TRBD2
CSVEAGLDADTQYF
TGCAGCGTTGAAGCCGGACTAGATGCAGATACGCAGTATTTT
>many|TRBJ1-1|TRBV11-3|TRBD1
CASSSGQGGIDEAFF
TGTGCCAGCAGCTCCGGACAGGGAGGGATCGATGAAGCTTTCTTT
>many|TRBJ2-7|TRBV7-9|NA
CASSLGGDEQYF
TGTGCCAGCAGCCTTGGCGGCGACGAGCAGTACTTC
>few|TRBJ2-3|TRBV7-9|NA
CASSGGTASTDTQYF
TGTGCCAGCAGCGGAGGGACAGCTAGCACAGATACGCAGTATTTT
>NA|TRBJ1-1|TRBV5-6|NA
CASSLTEMTRVVENTEAFF
TGTGCCAGCAGCTTGACAGAAATGACAAGGGTAGTGGAGAACACTGAAGCTTTCTTT
>many|TRBJ2-7|TRBV27|NA
CARRAPEEQYF
TGTGCCCGCAGGGCCCCCGAGGAGCAGTACTTC
>NA|TRBJ2-7|TRBV11-2|NA
CASSPPAAQGTYEQYF
TGTGCCAGCAGCCCCCCCGCAGCTCAGGGTACCTACGAGCAGTACTTC
>few|TRBJ1-5|TRBV7-8|NA
CASSLDRKGGSNQPQHF
TGTGCCAGCAGCTTAGATCGAAAGGGGGGGTCCAATCAGCCCCAGCATTTT